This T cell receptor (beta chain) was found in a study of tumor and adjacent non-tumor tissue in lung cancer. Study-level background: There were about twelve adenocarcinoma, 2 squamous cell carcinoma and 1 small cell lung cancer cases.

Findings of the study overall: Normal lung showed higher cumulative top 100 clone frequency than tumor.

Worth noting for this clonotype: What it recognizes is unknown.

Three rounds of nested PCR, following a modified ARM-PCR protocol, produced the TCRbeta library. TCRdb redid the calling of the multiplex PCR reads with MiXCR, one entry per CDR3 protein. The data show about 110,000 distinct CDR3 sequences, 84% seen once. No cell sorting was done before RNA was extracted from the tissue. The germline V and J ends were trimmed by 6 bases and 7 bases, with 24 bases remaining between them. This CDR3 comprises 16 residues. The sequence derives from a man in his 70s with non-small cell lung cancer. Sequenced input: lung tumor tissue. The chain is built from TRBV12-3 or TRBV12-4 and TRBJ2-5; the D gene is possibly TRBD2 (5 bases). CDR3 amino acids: CASSPAARVPGGTQYF. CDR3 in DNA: TGTGCCAGCAGCCCTGCGGCAAGGGTCCCAGGAGGGACCCAGTACTTC.